These 25 T cell receptor beta chains share one sample of origin, sequenced in a study of T cell repertoires in cytomegalovirus infection. One entry per CDR3 protein, called by TCRdb with MiXCR from the reads. The sample lists fewer than 550,000 distinct CDR3 sequences; approximately 11% were seen once. Sequenced sample: PBMCs. Every receptor here comes from a human donor in good health (CMV status not recorded). Some clones in this sample may be carry-over from other donors' samples.

In its sample, this clonotype was seen many times. This rearrangement joins TRBV20-1 to TRBJ1-6; D gene ambiguous. The length of the CDR3 is 13 residues. Germline V lookup: CDR1 DFQATT, CDR2 SNEGSKA (reference sequence). V lost 6 bases and J 6 bases, leaving 12 bases between the germline ends. The CDR3 DNA reads TGCAGTGCCGGAACAGTATTTAATTCACCCCTCCACTTT. Translation: CSAGTVFNSPLHF.

Many counts were recorded for this clonotype. The chain joins TRBV7-2 to TRBJ1-1, with D perhaps TRBD1 (6 bases). This CDR3 has 16 amino acids. Germline CDR1 is SGHTA and CDR2 is FQGNSA. V was trimmed by 5 bases and J by 5 bases, leaving 21 bases between them. The CDR3 coding sequence is TGTGCCAGCAGCAACCGACCTTCGGGGGCTGGGACTGAAGCTTTCTTT. It codes for CASSNRPSGAGTEAFF.

The chain carries TRBV7-9 and TRBJ2-1; 10 bases line up with TRBD1. The V gene's germline CDR1 is SEHNR and CDR2 FQNEAQ (reference sequence). The CDR3 covers 15 residues. With V trimmed by 7 bases and J by 6 bases, 9 bases remained unmatched. The CDR3 reads CASNFLGTGANEQFF. CDR3 bases: TGTGCCAGCAACTTTCTCGGGACAGGGGCCAATGAGCAGTTCTTC.

This clonotype was observed at least ten times. This chain uses TRBV7-2 with TRBJ2-6; 7 nucleotides agree with TRBD1. This CDR3 comprises 16 residues. V gave up 4 bases and J gave up 0 bases; unmatched junction bases: 3. CDR1 is SGHTA, CDR2 FQGNSA, per germline. The CDR3 DNA reads TGTGCCAGCAGCTCGGGACAGATCTCTGGGGCCAACGTCCTGACTTTC. This translates into CASSSGQISGANVLTF.

This clonotype was picked up many times. The V call is TRBV3-1, the J call TRBJ1-2; no firm D call. The V gene lost 0 bases and the J gene lost 8 bases, with 4 bases spanning the gap. Germline V gene lookup returns CDR1 LGHDT and CDR2 YNNKEL (reference sequence). CDR3 length: 11 residues. This chain's CDR3 is CASSQEGGYTF. The CDR3 nucleotides read TGTGCCAGCAGCCAAGAAGGAGGCTACACCTTC.

In this sample, this clonotype turned up many times. This chain joins TRBV7-2 and TRBJ1-1, with unresolved D. The V end lost 5 bases, the J end lost 9 bases, and 19 bases lay between the germline ends. The germline V gene has CDR1 SGHTA and CDR2 FQGNSA. This CDR3 spans 14 amino acids. The CDR3 is CASSPKLPQLKAFF. The CDR3 DNA follows: TGTGCCAGCAGCCCTAAACTCCCACAGTTAAAAGCTTTCTTT.

The gene calls are TRBV12-3 or TRBV12-4 and TRBJ2-1; 8 nucleotides align to TRBD2. V was clipped by 2 bases and J by 7 bases; unmatched bases: 10. This CDR3 contains 16 residues. The CDR3 bases are TGTGCCAGCAGTTTATTGGCGGGGGGTCTCAGGAATGAGCAGTTCTTC. This gives the protein CASSLLAGGLRNEQFF.

This sequence joins TRBV7-9 and TRBJ1-4, with D perhaps matching TRBD1 (5 bases). The CDR3 covers 13 residues. The germline V and J ends were trimmed by 4 bases and 14 bases, with 17 bases remaining between them. Germline loops: CDR1 SEHNR, CDR2 FQNEAQ (reference sequence). The CDR3 sequence is CASSYGTSTGLFF. In DNA form, the CDR3 reads TGTGCCAGCAGCTACGGGACGTCAACCGGTCTGTTTTTT.

This clonotype was counted ten times or more. The V call is TRBV6-1, the J call TRBJ1-1, with a possible D match to TRBD1 (5 bases). The ends were cut back, 3 bases at V and 4 bases at J, with 15 bases in the middle. Germline values: CDR1 MNHNS, CDR2 SASEGT. This CDR3 spans 15 amino acids. The CDR3 bases are TGTGCCAGCAGTGACGGCAGGGAAAAAAGCACTGAAGCTTTCTTT. Translation gives CASSDGREKSTEAFF.

The V and J genes are TRBV6-1 and TRBJ1-1; D is uncertain. Trimming removed 6 bases at V and 10 bases at J, with 9 bases between. The CDR3 loop spans 10 amino acids. Germline lookup yields CDR1 MNHNS and CDR2 SASEGT. CDR3 loop: CASRGPGAFF. The CDR3 coding sequence is TGTGCCAGCAGAGGCCCCGGAGCTTTCTTT.

The chain links TRBV20-1 to TRBJ2-1, with 8 bases matching TRBD2. From germline, CDR1 is DFQATT and CDR2 SNEGSKA (reference sequence). Unmatched junction bases numbered 14, after V lost 3 bases and J lost 10 bases. The CDR3 contains 15 residues. The CDR3: CSASVGGRTDREQFF. CDR3 nucleotide sequence: TGCAGTGCTAGTGTTGGCGGGAGGACGGACCGCGAGCAGTTCTTC.

This clonotype turned up a few times. V is TRBV5-1 and J is TRBJ2-5; a weak D match, TRBD1 (6 bases). Germline assignment: CDR1 SGHRS and CDR2 YFSETQ. This CDR3 is built from 15 residues. V was trimmed by 2 bases and J by 2 bases, leaving 13 bases between them. The CDR3 nucleotides are TGCGCCAGCAGCTTACCCTACAGGGCTCAAGAGACCCAGTACTTC. Its protein is CASSLPYRAQETQYF. The full variable domain, completed using reference TRBV5-1 and TRBJ2-5, is KAGVTQTPRYLIKTRGQQVTLSCSPISGHRSVSWYQQTPGQGLQFLFEYFSETQRNKGNFPGRFSGRQFSNSRSEMNVSTLELGDSALYLCASSLPYRAQETQYFGPGTRLLVL.

This clonotype was found a few times. The chain recombines TRBV28 with TRBJ1-4, with TRBD1 matching over 9 bases. Trimming cost V 5 bases and J 6 bases; bases outside gene matches: 7. Germline loops: CDR1 MDHEN, CDR2 SYDVKM. This CDR3 is 15 amino acids long. The CDR3 here is CASSPRGTGYEKLFF. The CDR3 coding sequence is TGTGCCAGCAGTCCGCGGGGGACAGGGTATGAAAAACTGTTTTTT. The full variable domain, its missing parts supplied by reference TRBV28 and TRBJ1-4, is DVKVTQSSRYLVKRTGEKVFLECVQDMDHENMFWYRQDPGLGLRLIYFSYDVKMKEKGDIPEGYSVSREKKERFSLILESASTNQTSMYLCASSPRGTGYEKLFFGSGTQLSVL.

The chain carries TRBV5-1 and TRBJ2-3; TRBD1 aligns across 7 bases. J gave up 6 bases and V 0 bases, and 7 bases lay outside the gene matches. The CDR3 runs 15 residues. CDR1 and CDR2 (germline): SGHRS, YFSETQ. CDR3 sequence reads: CASSLAGQVADTQYF. CDR3 nucleotide sequence: TGCGCCAGCAGCTTGGCAGGACAGGTTGCCGATACGCAGTATTTT.

This clonotype was seen repeatedly, ten times or more. The rearrangement joins TRBV7-9 to TRBJ2-1; D may be TRBD1 (5 bases). This CDR3 has 13 residues. CDR1 is SEHNR and CDR2 is FQNEAQ in the germline V gene (reference sequence). V was pared by 1 base and J by 5 bases, with 6 bases between. The CDR3 spells CASSLGQNNEQFF. The CDR3, as DNA: TGTGCCAGCAGCTTAGGACAGAACAATGAGCAGTTCTTC.

The chain combines TRBV20-1 with TRBJ1-2; 8 nucleotides align to TRBD1. The CDR3 is 12 residues long. Losses at the gene ends were 4 bases for V and 7 bases for J; bases not matched to a gene: 5. Germline CDR1 is DFQATT and CDR2 is SNEGSKA (reference sequence). The CDR3 loop is CSATDRGAGYTF. DNA for the CDR3: TGCAGTGCTACCGACAGGGGCGCTGGCTACACCTTC.

This clonotype occurred many times. CDR3 region: CASSDGTANHYGYTF. The CDR3 DNA sequence: TGCGCCAGCAGTGACGGGACAGCGAATCACTATGGCTACACCTTC. The chain combines TRBV10-2 with TRBJ1-2, with TRBD1 identical over 7 bases. The ends lost 3 bases at V and 3 bases at J; junction bases unmatched: 7. Germline V gene sequence: CDR1 WSHSY, CDR2 SAAADI. CDR3 length: 15 residues.

This clonotype came up many times. The genes are TRBV7-9 and TRBJ1-1, with D possibly TRBD1 on 5 matching bases. The germline V and J ends were trimmed by 4 bases and 4 bases, with 19 bases remaining between them. CDR3 length equals 16 residues. CDR1 is SEHNR and CDR2 is FQNEAQ in the germline V gene (reference sequence). The CDR3 loop is CASSYPRGGGSTEAFF. For the CDR3, the DNA is TGTGCCAGCAGCTACCCCCGCGGGGGAGGGAGCACTGAAGCTTTCTTT. The whole variable domain, filled in from reference TRBV7-9 and TRBJ1-1, reads DTGVSQNPRHKITKRGQNVTFRCDPISEHNRLYWYRQTLGQGPEFLTYFQNEAQLEKSRLLSDRFSAERPKGSFSTLEIQRTEQGDSAMYLCASSYPRGGGSTEAFFGQGTRLTVV.

This clonotype was counted between two and nine times. The chain has TRBV2 and TRBJ1-4; 9 nucleotides agree with TRBD1. Germline-derived CDR1 and CDR2 are SNHLY and FYNNEI. CDR3 length equals 16 residues. Losses at the gene ends were 0 bases for V and 5 bases for J; bases not matched to a gene: 4. The CDR3 protein is CASSEAMDRGNEKLFF. The CDR3 region has the DNA TGTGCCAGCAGTGAAGCTATGGACAGGGGCAATGAAAAACTGTTTTTT. Variable domain in full (rest from reference TRBV2 and TRBJ1-4): EPEVTQTPSHQVTQMGQEVILRCVPISNHLYFYWYRQILGQKVEFLVSFYNNEISEKSEIFDDQFSVERPDGSNFTLKIRSTKLEDSAMYFCASSEAMDRGNEKLFFGSGTQLSVL.

The table lists this clonotype with many counts. This sequence joins TRBV12-3 or TRBV12-4 and TRBJ1-5, with TRBD1 as a possible D gene (5 bases). The length of the CDR3 is 15 residues. Trimming removed 10 bases at V and 2 bases at J, with 18 bases between. CDR3 loop: CATSSRDGRNQPQHF. Written as DNA, the CDR3 is TGTGCCACCTCCTCCAGGGACGGACGCAATCAGCCCCAGCATTTT.

This clonotype was picked up a small number of times. The CDR3 reads CASSPNSDYGYTF. CDR3 DNA: TGTGCCAGCAGCCCTAACAGCGACTATGGCTACACCTTC. This sequence joins TRBV13 and TRBJ1-2; no definite D call. The CDR3 is 13 residues long. Germline-derived CDR1 and CDR2 are PRHDT and FYEKMQ (reference sequence). V gave up 5 bases and J gave up 3 bases, with 10 bases separating them.

This clonotype was observed a handful of times. The V call is TRBV24-1, the J call TRBJ1-6, with 7 bases lining up with TRBD1. The CDR3 spans 16 residues. The trim removed 3 bases at V and 7 bases at J, leaving 8 bases unmatched. CDR1 is KGHDR and CDR2 is SFDVKD in the germline V gene. The CDR3 bases are TGTGCCACCAGTGATCCTAGACAGGGTGAAAATTCACCCCTCCACTTT. This gives the protein CATSDPRQGENSPLHF.

This clonotype was found a few times. The chain combines TRBV3-1 with TRBJ1-1, with D possibly being TRBD1 (6 bases). The CDR3 is 14 residues long. The V and J ends lost 5 bases and 2 bases respectively, with 12 bases between them. Germline CDR1 LGHDT, CDR2 YNNKEL (reference sequence). The CDR3 DNA reads TGTGCCAGCAGCAAAAGGACAGCCAACACTGAAGCTTTCTTT. Protein: CASSKRTANTEAFF.

This clonotype was detected only a few times. Here the CDR3 reads CSVVAGVYTGELFF. The CDR3 bases are TGCAGCGTGGTAGCGGGAGTATACACCGGGGAGCTGTTTTTT. The chain joins TRBV29-1 to TRBJ2-2, with 9 bases lining up with TRBD2. Germline CDR1 and CDR2: SQVTM and ANQGSEA. This CDR3 is built from 14 residues. V lost 6 bases, J lost 3 bases, and 5 bases stayed unmatched.

This clonotype was seen repeatedly, ten times or more. V is TRBV7-9 and J is TRBJ2-5; D unresolved. CDR1 is SEHNR, CDR2 FQNEAQ, per germline (reference sequence). The V end was cut by 4 bases, the J end by 2 bases, with 11 bases between. CDR3 length equals 14 residues. The CDR3 nucleotides are TGTGCCAGCAGCTCCAAAAACGCTCAAGAGACCCAGTACTTC. Protein product: CASSSKNAQETQYF.